This TCR beta chain emerged from a study of early T cells in non-severe SARS-CoV-2 infection. Study as a whole: Sequencing of bulk RNA from unsorted whole blood was done, without chain pairing.

V lost 3 bases, J lost 8 bases, and 10 bases lay in between. Germline lookup yields CDR1 SGHDN and CDR2 FVKESK. The CDR3 has 12 amino acids. Unique molecular identifiers were added to individual cDNA molecules. TCRdb redid the calling of the 5' RACE reads with MiXCR, one entry per CDR3 protein. Among about 44,000 distinct CDR3 sequences listed, about 23% were seen once. This TCR derives from an adult who was a healthcare worker with PCR-confirmed SARS-CoV-2 infection or an uninfected control (not recorded which). The chain couples TRBV14 to TRBJ1-1, with unresolved D. The sequencing used whole blood, collected at baseline. CDR3 sequence (DNA): TGTGCCAGCAGCCAGCGGGATAGAGAAGCTTTCTTT. Translating it yields CASSQRDREAFF.